The 8 T cell receptor beta chains listed next were all sequenced from one sample in a study of early T cells in non-severe SARS-CoV-2 infection. TCRdb reprocessed the 5' RACE reads via MiXCR and lists one record per CDR3 protein. The sample carries approximately 66,000 distinct CDR3 sequences, 9.5% to 15% recorded once. The specimen was whole blood, collected at baseline. These receptors originate from an adult who was a healthcare worker with PCR-confirmed SARS-CoV-2 infection or an uninfected control (not recorded which). The donor label of this sample is uncertain.

This clonotype was counted a few times. This rearrangement joins TRBV14 to TRBJ2-3; no reliable D call. Germline V gene sequence: CDR1 SGHDN, CDR2 FVKESK. Trimming took off 10 bases at V and 4 bases at J, with 6 bases between the two ends. CDR3 length: 10 amino acids. As DNA, the CDR3 is TGTGCCAACGTAGCAGATACGCAGTATTTT. Translating it yields CANVADTQYF.

This clonotype was seen only a few times. V gene TRBV7-3 combines with J gene TRBJ1-2, with no clear D. The CDR3 has 13 residues. Trimming stripped 2 bases from V and 2 bases from J, with 6 bases between. Germline CDR1 reads SGHTA; CDR2 reads FQGTGA. The CDR3 loop reads CASSLGVNYGYTF. DNA for the CDR3: TGTGCCAGCAGCTTAGGAGTAAACTATGGCTACACCTTC.

The gene calls are TRBV20-1 and TRBJ2-3; TRBD1 agrees at 9 bases. The V gene end was trimmed by 6 bases and the J gene end by 2 bases; junction bases not matched to a gene: 6. The germline V gene encodes CDR1 DFQATT and CDR2 SNEGSKA (reference sequence). The CDR3 contains 14 residues. The CDR3 bases are TGCAGTGCAGACAGGGGGAGGCCCACAGATACGCAGTATTTT. Its protein product is CSADRGRPTDTQYF.

In its sample, this clonotype was seen a few times. The genes are TRBV29-1 and TRBJ2-3, with 9 bases aligning to TRBD2. V dropped 5 bases and J dropped 4; count of bases not matched to a gene: 4. Germline loops: CDR1 SQVTM, CDR2 ANQGSEA. This CDR3 has 13 residues. The CDR3 loop is CSVSGGPSDTQYF. CDR3 nucleotide sequence: TGCAGCGTTAGCGGGGGGCCTTCAGATACGCAGTATTTT.

J is TRBJ2-1 and V is TRBV12-3 or TRBV12-4; no reliable D call. Trimming took 0 bases from V and 16 from J, leaving 13 bases between them. The CDR3 extends over 12 amino acids. The CDR3 loop reads CASSLAGLVDFF. The CDR3 bases are TGTGCCAGCAGTTTAGCCGGGCTCGTGGATTTCTTC.

This clonotype occurred a few times. This chain connects TRBV11-2 to TRBJ2-3; 15 nucleotides agree with TRBD2. The CDR3 consists of 17 residues. Germline-derived CDR1 and CDR2 are SGHAT and FQNNGV. J lost 5 bases, V lost 6 bases, and 9 bases had no gene match. This CDR3 reads CASRPNGLAGGRDTQYF. The CDR3 DNA follows: TGTGCCAGCAGGCCTAATGGACTAGCGGGGGGGCGAGATACGCAGTATTTT.

This clonotype has more than one count but fewer than ten. The rearrangement joins TRBV12-3 or TRBV12-4 to TRBJ1-2; 7 positions match TRBD1. The CDR3 totals 16 residues. Trimming took 5 bases from V and 2 from J; bases not matched to a gene: 11. The CDR3: CASSPHQGDFNYGYTF. The CDR3 coding sequence is TGTGCCAGCAGTCCCCATCAGGGGGACTTCAACTATGGCTACACCTTC.

V is TRBV10-3 and J is TRBJ2-3; D is undetermined. The CDR3 length is 11 residues. Germline loops: CDR1 ENHRY, CDR2 SYGVKD. With 2 bases removed from V and 4 bases from J, the gap between germline ends came to 1 base. The CDR3 DNA reads as TGTGCCATCAGTGAGGCAGATACGCAGTATTTT. It translates to CAISEADTQYF.